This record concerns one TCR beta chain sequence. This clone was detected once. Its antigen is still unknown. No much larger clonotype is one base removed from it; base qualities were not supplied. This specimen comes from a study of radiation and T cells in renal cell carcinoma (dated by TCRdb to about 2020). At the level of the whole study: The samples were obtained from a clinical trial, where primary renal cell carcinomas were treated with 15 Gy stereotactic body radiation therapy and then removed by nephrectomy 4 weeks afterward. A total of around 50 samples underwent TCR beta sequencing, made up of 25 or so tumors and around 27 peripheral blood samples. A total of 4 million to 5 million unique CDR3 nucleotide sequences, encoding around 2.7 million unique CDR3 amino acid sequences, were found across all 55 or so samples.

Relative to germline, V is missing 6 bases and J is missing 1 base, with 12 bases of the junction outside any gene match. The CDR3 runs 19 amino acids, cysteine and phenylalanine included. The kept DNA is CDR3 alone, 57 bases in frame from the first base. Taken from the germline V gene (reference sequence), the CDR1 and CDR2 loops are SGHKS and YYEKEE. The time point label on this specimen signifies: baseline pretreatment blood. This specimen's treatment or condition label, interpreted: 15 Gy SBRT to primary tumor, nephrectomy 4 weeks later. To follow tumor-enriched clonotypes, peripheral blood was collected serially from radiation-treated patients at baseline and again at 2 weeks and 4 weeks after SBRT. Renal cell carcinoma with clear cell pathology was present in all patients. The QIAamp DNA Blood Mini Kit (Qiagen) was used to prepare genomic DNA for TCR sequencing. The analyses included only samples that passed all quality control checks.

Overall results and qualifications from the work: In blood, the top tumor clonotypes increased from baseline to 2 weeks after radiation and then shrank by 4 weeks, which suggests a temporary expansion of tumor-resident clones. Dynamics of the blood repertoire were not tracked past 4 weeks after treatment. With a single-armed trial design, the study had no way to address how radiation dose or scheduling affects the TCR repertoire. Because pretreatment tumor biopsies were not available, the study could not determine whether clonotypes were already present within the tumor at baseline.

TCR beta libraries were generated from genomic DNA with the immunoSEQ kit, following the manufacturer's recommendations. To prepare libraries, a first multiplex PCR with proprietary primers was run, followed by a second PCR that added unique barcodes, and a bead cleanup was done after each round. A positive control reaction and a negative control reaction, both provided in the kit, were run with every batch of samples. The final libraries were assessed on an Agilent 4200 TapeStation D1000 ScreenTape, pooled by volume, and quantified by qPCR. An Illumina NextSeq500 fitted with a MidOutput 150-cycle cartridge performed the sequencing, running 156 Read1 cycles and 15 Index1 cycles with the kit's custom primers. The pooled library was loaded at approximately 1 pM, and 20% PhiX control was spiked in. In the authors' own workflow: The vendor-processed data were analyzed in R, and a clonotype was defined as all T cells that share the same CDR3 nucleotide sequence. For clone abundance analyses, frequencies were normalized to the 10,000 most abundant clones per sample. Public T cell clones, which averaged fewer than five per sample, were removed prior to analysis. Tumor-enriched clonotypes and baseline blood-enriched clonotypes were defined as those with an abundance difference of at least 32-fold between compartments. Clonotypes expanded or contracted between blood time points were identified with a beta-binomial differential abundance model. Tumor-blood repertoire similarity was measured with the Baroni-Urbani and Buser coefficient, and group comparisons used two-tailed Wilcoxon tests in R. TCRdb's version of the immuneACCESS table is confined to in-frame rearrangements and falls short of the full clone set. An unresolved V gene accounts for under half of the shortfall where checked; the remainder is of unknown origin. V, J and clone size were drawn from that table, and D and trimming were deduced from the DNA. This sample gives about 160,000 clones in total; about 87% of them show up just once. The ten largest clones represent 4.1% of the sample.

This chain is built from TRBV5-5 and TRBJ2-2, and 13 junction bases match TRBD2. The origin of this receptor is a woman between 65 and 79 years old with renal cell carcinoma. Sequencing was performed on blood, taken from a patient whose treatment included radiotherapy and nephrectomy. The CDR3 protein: CASTPNGLAGVGNTGELFF. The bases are TGTGCCAGCACCCCAAATGGACTAGCGGGGGTCGGGAACACCGGGGAGCTGTTTTTT. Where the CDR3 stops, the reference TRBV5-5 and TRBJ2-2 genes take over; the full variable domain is DAGVTQSPTHLIKTRGQQVTLRCSPISGHKSVSWYQQVLGQGPQFIFQYYEKEERGRGNFPDRFSARQFPNYSSELNVNALLLGDSALYLCASTPNGLAGVGNTGELFFGEGSRLTVL.